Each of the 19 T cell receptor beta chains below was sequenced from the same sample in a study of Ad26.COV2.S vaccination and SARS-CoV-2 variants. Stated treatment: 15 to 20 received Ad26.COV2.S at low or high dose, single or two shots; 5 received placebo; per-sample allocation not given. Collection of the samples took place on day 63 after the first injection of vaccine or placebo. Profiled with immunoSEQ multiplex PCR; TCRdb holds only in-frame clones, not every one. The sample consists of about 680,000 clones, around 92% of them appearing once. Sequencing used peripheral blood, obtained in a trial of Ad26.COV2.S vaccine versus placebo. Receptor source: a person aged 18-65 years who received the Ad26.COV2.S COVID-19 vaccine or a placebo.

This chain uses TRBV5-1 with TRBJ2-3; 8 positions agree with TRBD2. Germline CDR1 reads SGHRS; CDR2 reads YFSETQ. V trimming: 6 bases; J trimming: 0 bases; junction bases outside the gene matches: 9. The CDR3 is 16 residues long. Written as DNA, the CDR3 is TGCGCCAGCACAACGGGAGGGGGGCCTAGCACAGATACGCAGTATTTT. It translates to CASTTGGGPSTDTQYF.

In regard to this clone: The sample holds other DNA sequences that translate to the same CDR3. For the CDR3, the DNA is TGCGCCAGCAGTGAGGACAGAGGGAACACTGAAGCTTTCTTT. It yields the protein CASSEDRGNTEAFF. The chain joins TRBV10-1 to TRBJ1-1; maybe TRBD1 (5 bases). Germline V CDR1 and CDR2: WNHNN, SYGVQD (reference sequence). Trimming left V 2 bases short and J 1 base short, with 8 bases between. This CDR3 has 14 residues.

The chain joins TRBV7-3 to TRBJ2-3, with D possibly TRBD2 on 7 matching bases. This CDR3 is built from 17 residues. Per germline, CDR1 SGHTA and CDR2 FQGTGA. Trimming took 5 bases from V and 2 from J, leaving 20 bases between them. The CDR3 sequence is CASSPTGRGPTTDTQYF. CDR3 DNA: TGTGCCAGCAGCCCGACGGGGCGGGGGCCTACCACAGATACGCAGTATTTT.

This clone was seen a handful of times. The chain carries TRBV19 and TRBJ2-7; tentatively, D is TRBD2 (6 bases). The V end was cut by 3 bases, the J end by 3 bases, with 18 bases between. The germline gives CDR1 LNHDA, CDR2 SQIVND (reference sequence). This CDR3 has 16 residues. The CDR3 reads CASSIRDSRWGYEQYF. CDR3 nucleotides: TGTGCCAGTAGTATCCGGGACTCCCGTTGGGGCTACGAGCAGTACTTC. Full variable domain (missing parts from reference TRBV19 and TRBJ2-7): DGGITQSPKYLFRKEGQNVTLSCEQNLNHDAMYWYRQDPGQGLRLIYYSQIVNDFQKGDIAEGYSVSREKKESFPLTVTSAQKNPTAFYLCASSIRDSRWGYEQYFGPGTRLTVT.

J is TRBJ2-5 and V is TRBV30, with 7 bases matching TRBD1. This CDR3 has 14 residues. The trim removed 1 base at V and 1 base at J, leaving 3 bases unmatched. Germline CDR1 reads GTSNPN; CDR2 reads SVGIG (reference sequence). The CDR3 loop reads CAWSEGTAQETQYF. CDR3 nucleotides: TGTGCCTGGAGTGAAGGGACAGCCCAAGAGACCCAGTACTTC.

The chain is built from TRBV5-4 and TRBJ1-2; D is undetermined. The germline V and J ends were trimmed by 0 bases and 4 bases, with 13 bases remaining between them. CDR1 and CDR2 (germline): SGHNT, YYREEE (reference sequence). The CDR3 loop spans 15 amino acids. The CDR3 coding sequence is TGTGCCAGCAGCTTGGTTGGAGGGTCCTTCTATGGCTACACCTTC. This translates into CASSLVGGSFYGYTF.

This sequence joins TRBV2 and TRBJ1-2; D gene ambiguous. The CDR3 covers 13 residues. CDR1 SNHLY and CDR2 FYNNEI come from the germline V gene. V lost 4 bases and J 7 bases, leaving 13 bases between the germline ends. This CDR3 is CASSGGPTGGYTF. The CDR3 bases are TGTGCCAGCAGTGGTGGTCCTACGGGTGGCTACACCTTC.

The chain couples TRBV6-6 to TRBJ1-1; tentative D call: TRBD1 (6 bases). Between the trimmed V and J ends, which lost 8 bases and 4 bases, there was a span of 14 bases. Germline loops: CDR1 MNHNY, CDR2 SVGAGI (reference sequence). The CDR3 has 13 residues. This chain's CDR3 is CASGPGEATEAFF. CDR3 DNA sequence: TGTGCCAGCGGACCAGGGGAGGCCACTGAAGCTTTCTTT.

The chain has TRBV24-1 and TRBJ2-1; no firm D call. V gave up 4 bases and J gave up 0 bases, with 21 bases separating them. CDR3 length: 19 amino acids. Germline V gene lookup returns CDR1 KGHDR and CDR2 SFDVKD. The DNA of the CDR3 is TGTGCCACCAGTGAAGCTCTTAGCTGGGCCCAAAGCTCCTACAATGAGCAGTTCTTC. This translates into CATSEALSWAQSSYNEQFF.

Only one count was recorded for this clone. For the CDR3, the DNA is TGTGCCAGCAACAACTGGGTCGATCAGCCCCAGCATTTT. The encoded protein is CASNNWVDQPQHF. The chain uses TRBV6-6 and TRBJ1-5, with no clear D. The ends were cut back, 7 bases at V and 5 bases at J, with 12 bases in the middle. Germline CDR1 reads MNHNY; CDR2 reads SVGAGI (reference sequence). The length of the CDR3 is 13 residues.

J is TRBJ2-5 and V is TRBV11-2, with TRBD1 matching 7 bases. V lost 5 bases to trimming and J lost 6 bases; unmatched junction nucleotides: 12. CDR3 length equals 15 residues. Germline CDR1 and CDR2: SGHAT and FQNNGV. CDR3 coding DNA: TGTGCCAGCAGCCCCCCACGGACAGGTCAGCAGACCCAGTACTTC. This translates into CASSPPRTGQQTQYF. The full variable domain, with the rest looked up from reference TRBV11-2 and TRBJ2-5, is EAGVAQSPRYKIIEKRQSVAFWCNPISGHATLYWYQQILGQGPKLLIQFQNNGVVDDSQLPKDRFSAERLKGVDSTLKIQPAKLEDSAVYLCASSPPRTGQQTQYFGPGTRLLVL.

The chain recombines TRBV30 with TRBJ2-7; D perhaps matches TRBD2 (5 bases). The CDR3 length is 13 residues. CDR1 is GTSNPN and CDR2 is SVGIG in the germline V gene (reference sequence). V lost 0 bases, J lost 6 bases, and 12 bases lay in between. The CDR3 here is CAWSVGLATEQYF. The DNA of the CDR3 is TGTGCCTGGAGTGTAGGGTTAGCGACCGAGCAGTACTTC.

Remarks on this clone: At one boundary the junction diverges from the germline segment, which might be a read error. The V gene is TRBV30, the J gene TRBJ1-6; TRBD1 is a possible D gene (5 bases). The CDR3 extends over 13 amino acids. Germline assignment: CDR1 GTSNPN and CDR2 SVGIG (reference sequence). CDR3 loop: CAGSGAWWSPLHF. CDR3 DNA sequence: TGTGCCGGGAGTGGGGCCTGGTGGTCACCCCTCCACTTT. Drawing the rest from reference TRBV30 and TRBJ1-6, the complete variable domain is SQTIHQWPATLVQPVGSPLSLECTVEGTSNPNLYWYRQAAGRGLQLLFYSVGIGQISSEVPQNLSASRPQDRQFILSSKKLLLSDSGFYLCAGSGAWWSPLHFGNGTRLTVT.

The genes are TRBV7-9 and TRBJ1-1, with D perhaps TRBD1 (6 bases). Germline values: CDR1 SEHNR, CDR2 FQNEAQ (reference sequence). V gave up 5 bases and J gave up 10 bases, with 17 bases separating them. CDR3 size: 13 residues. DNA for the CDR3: TGTGCCAGCAGCACACAGGGCCGGGGGTCAGCTTTCTTT. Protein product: CASSTQGRGSAFF. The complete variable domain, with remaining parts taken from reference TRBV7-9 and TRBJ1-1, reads DTGVSQNPRHKITKRGQNVTFRCDPISEHNRLYWYRQTLGQGPEFLTYFQNEAQLEKSRLLSDRFSAERPKGSFSTLEIQRTEQGDSAMYLCASSTQGRGSAFFGQGTRLTVV.

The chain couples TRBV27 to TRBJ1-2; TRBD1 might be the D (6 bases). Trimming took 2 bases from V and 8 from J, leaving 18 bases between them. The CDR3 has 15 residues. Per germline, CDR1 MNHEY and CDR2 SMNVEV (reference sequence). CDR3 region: CASSLGTGRRGGYTF. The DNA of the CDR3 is TGTGCCAGCAGTTTAGGTACAGGGCGGAGAGGGGGCTACACCTTC.

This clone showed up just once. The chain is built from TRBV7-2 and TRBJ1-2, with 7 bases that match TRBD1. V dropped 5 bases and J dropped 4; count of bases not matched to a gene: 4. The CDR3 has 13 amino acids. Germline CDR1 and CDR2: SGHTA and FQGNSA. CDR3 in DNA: TGTGCCAGCAGCCCACAGGGGACCTATGGCTACACCTTC. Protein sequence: CASSPQGTYGYTF. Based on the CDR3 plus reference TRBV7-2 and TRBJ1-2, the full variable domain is GAGVSQSPSNKVTEKGKDVELRCDPISGHTALYWYRQSLGQGLEFLIYFQGNSAPDKSGLPSDRFSAERTGGSVSTLTIQRTQQEDSAVYLCASSPQGTYGYTFGSGTRLTVV.

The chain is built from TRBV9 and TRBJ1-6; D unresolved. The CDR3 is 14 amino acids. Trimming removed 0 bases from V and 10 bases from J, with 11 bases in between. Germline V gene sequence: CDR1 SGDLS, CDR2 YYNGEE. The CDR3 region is CASSVGDHRSPLHF. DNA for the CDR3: TGTGCCAGCAGCGTAGGAGACCATCGGTCACCCCTCCACTTT.

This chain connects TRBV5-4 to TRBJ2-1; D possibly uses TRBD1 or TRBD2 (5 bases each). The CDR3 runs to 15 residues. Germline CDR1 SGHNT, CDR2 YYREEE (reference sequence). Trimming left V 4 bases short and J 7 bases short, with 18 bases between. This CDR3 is CASSPRDQGLNEQFF. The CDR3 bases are TGTGCCAGCAGCCCCCGGGACCAGGGATTGAATGAGCAGTTCTTC. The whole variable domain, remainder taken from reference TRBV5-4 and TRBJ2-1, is ETGVTQSPTHLIKTRGQQVTLRCSSQSGHNTVSWYQQALGQGPQFIFQYYREEENGRGNFPPRFSGLQFPNYSSELNVNALELDDSALYLCASSPRDQGLNEQFFGPGTRLTVL.

The DNA of the CDR3 is TGTGCCAGCAGTAGACGAACGGGGGGCTACACCTTC. Amino acids: CASSRRTGGYTF. The chain carries TRBV2 and TRBJ1-2; D remains ambiguous. Germline assignment: CDR1 SNHLY and CDR2 FYNNEI. The V end lost 5 bases, the J end lost 8 bases, and 12 bases lay between the germline ends. The CDR3 totals 12 residues.